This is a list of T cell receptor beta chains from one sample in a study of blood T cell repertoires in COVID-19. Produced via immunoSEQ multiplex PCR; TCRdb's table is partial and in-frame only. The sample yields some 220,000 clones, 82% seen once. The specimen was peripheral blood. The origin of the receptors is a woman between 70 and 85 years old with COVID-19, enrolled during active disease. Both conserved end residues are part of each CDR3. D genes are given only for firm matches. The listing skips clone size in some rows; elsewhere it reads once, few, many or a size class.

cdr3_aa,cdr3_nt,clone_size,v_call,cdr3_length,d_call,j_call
CASSGTSRYNEQFF,TGTGCCAGCAGCGGGACTAGCCGATACAATGAGCAGTTCTTC,-,TRBV3-1/TRBV3-2,14,TRBD2,TRBJ2-1
CASSLQGVRLGEQYF,TGTGCCAGCAGCTTACAGGGGGTAAGACTAGGGGAGCAGTACTTC,-,TRBV7-2,15,-,TRBJ2-7
CASSSVPREAFF,TGTGCCAGCAGCTCGGTCCCCCGTGAAGCTTTCTTT,-,TRBV28,12,-,TRBJ1-1
CASSQVGVDSYGYTF,TGTGCCAGCAGCCAAGTCGGGGTGGATAGCTATGGCTACACCTTC,-,TRBV4-2,15,-,TRBJ1-2
CASSLALAGSTDTQYF,TGCGCCAGCAGCTTGGCCTTAGCGGGTAGCACAGATACGCAGTATTTT,-,TRBV5-1,16,TRBD2,TRBJ2-3
CASSPQAGVKETQYF,TGTGCCAGCAGTCCCCAAGCGGGAGTCAAGGAGACCCAGTACTTC,-,TRBV28,15,TRBD2,TRBJ2-5
CSANAGGELFF,TGCAGTGCCAACGCCGGGGGGGAGCTGTTTTTT,-,TRBV20-1,11,-,TRBJ2-2
CASSLDGTGYRPYEQYF,TGCGCCAGCAGCTTGGACGGGACAGGTTACAGACCCTACGAGCAGTACTTC,-,TRBV5-1,17,TRBD1,TRBJ2-7
CSVEIETGWEQFF,TGCAGCGTTGAAATTGAGACAGGGTGGGAGCAGTTCTTC,-,TRBV29-1,13,TRBD1,TRBJ2-1
CASSLASTGAVGGYTF,TGTGCCAGCAGCTTAGCCTCGACAGGGGCGGTGGGTGGCTACACCTTC,-,TRBV7-2,16,TRBD1,TRBJ1-2
CASSWTGAPNTEAFF,TGTGCCAGCAGTTGGACAGGGGCTCCGAACACTGAAGCTTTCTTT,-,TRBV27,15,TRBD1,TRBJ1-1
CASSLAPTSGSYEQFF,TGCGCCAGCAGCTTGGCCCCGACTAGCGGGAGCTATGAGCAGTTCTTC,-,TRBV5-1,16,TRBD2,TRBJ2-1
CASISGKNNEQFF,TGTGCCAGTATTAGCGGGAAAAACAATGAGCAGTTCTTC,-,TRBV19,13,TRBD2,TRBJ2-1
CATSDRTGTNEQFF,TGTGCCACCAGCGATAGGACAGGGACGAATGAGCAGTTCTTC,-,TRBV15,14,TRBD1,TRBJ2-1
CASSHQGLRAFF,TGTGCCAGCAGCCACCAGGGGCTCCGGGCCTTCTTT,-,TRBV27,12,-,TRBJ1-1
CASSLQTGGKQFF,TGTGCCAGCAGCCTTCAGACAGGGGGAAAGCAGTTCTTC,-,TRBV14,13,TRBD1,TRBJ2-1
CASSFRPSGVYEQYF,TGTGCCAGCAGTTTTCGCCCCTCGGGAGTTTACGAGCAGTACTTC,-,TRBV28,15,-,TRBJ2-7
CASSPAQGEYGYTF,TGTGCCAGCTCTCCCGCGCAGGGCGAATATGGCTACACCTTC,-,TRBV18,14,-,TRBJ1-2
CASSLGGRAAYEQYF,TGTGCCAGCAGTTTAGGCGGGAGGGCCGCTTACGAGCAGTACTTC,-,TRBV28,15,TRBD2,TRBJ2-7
CASSESRSGRNEQFF,TGCGCCAGCAGTGAGTCGAGGAGCGGGAGAAATGAGCAGTTCTTC,-,TRBV10-1,15,TRBD2,TRBJ2-1
CASISGSNTGELFF,TGTGCCAGCATAAGCGGGTCGAACACCGGGGAGCTGTTTTTT,-,TRBV28,14,-,TRBJ2-2
CASSFGRTRDSEQFF,TGTGCCAGCAGCTTTGGCCGGACTAGAGACAGTGAGCAGTTCTTC,-,TRBV5-6,15,TRBD2,TRBJ2-1
CAWSKGAREQYF,TGTGCCTGGAGCAAGGGAGCTCGCGAGCAGTACTTC,-,TRBV30,12,-,TRBJ2-7
CASSRRDSPLHF,TGTGCCAGCAGCCGTCGGGATTCACCCCTCCACTTT,-,TRBV7-8,12,-,TRBJ1-6
CASKLGTATNEKLFF,TGTGCCAGCAAACTGGGGACTGCAACTAATGAAAAACTGTTTTTT,once,TRBV28,15,-,TRBJ1-4
CASSLGPGIGELFF,TGCGCCAGCAGCTTGGGGCCAGGGATCGGGGAGCTGTTTTTT,-,TRBV5-1,14,-,TRBJ2-2
CASSHGGQGITDTQYF,TGTGCCAGCAGCCACGGGGGACAGGGAATCACAGATACGCAGTATTTT,-,TRBV7-8,16,TRBD1,TRBJ2-3
CASSLGQGNYGYTF,TGTGCCAGCAGTCTAGGACAGGGGAACTATGGCTACACCTTC,once,TRBV28,14,TRBD1,TRBJ1-2
CASSDQGGANTGELFF,TGTGCCAGCAGTGATCAAGGCGGAGCGAACACCGGGGAGCTGTTTTTT,-,TRBV25-1,16,-,TRBJ2-2
CAWGDRDSQPQHF,TGTGCCTGGGGGGACAGGGACAGTCAGCCCCAGCATTTT,-,TRBV30,13,TRBD1,TRBJ1-5
CASSLFSGAASNTGELFF,TGCGCCAGCAGCTTGTTCTCAGGGGCCGCTTCGAACACCGGGGAGCTGTTTTTT,-,TRBV5-1,18,-,TRBJ2-2
CASTETGNTEAFF,TGTGCCAGTACAGAGACGGGGAACACTGAAGCTTTCTTT,-,TRBV19,13,-,TRBJ1-1
CASSSVAGGSNEQFF,TGTGCCAGCAGTTCTGTAGCGGGAGGCAGCAATGAGCAGTTCTTC,-,TRBV6-6,15,TRBD2,TRBJ2-1
CASSLDSSRGNTIYF,TGCGCCAGCAGCTTGGACAGCTCCCGGGGAAACACCATATATTTT,-,TRBV5-1,15,-,TRBJ1-3
CASSSSGTPIGTGELFF,TGTGCCAGTAGTTCCTCCGGGACTCCGATTGGTACCGGGGAGCTGTTTTTT,-,TRBV19,17,-,TRBJ2-2
CASSPIIRGEAEAFF,TGTGCCAGCTCACCGATAATCAGGGGAGAGGCTGAAGCTTTCTTT,-,TRBV18,15,-,TRBJ1-1
CASRGGQNYEQYF,TGTGCCAGCAGGGGGGGACAGAACTACGAGCAGTACTTC,-,TRBV28,13,-,TRBJ2-7
CASSSGGTGYTF,TGTGCCAGCAGTTCAGGGGGCACTGGCTACACCTTC,-,TRBV28,12,TRBD1,TRBJ1-2
CSVAAGVGSYEQYF,TGCAGCGTGGCGGCAGGGGTTGGTTCCTACGAGCAGTACTTC,-,TRBV29-1,14,-,TRBJ2-7
CATSRGGGSTDTQYF,TGTGCCACCAGCAGGGGAGGCGGTAGCACAGATACGCAGTATTTT,-,TRBV15,15,-,TRBJ2-3